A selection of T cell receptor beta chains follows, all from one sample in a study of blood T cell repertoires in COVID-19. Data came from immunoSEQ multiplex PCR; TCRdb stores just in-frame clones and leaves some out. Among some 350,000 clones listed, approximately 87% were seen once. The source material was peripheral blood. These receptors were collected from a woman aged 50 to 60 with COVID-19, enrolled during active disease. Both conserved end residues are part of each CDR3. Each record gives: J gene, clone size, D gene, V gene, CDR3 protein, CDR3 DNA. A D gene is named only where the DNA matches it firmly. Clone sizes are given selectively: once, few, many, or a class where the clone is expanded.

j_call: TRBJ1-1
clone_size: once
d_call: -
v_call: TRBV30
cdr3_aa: CAWTRTLYTEAFF
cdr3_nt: TGTGCCTGGACGCGGACTCTCTACACTGAAGCTTTCTTT

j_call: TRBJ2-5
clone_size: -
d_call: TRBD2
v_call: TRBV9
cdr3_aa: CASRGTSGRTQYF
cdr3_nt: TGTGCCAGCAGGGGGACTAGCGGGAGGACCCAGTACTTC

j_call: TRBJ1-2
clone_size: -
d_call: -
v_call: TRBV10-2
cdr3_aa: CASTLGGFPTTAYGYTF
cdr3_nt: TGCGCCAGCACCCTAGGCGGGTTTCCGACTACGGCCTATGGCTACACCTTC

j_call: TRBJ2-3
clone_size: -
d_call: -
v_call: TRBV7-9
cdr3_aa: CASSNDSTSTDTQYF
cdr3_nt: TGTGCCAGCAGCAATGACAGCACTAGCACAGATACGCAGTATTTT

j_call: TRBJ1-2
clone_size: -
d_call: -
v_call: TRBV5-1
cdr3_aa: CASSLGGTTNYGYTF
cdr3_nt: TGCGCCAGCAGCTTGGGCGGGACTACTAACTATGGCTACACCTTC

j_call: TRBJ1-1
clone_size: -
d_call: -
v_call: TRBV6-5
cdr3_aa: CASSRGKLSEAFF
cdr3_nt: TGTGCCAGCAGTAGGGGGAAGCTCAGTGAAGCTTTCTTT

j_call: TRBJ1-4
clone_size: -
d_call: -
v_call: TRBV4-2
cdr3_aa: CASSGREQATNEKLFF
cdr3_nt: TGTGCCAGCAGCGGAAGGGAGCAGGCAACTAATGAAAAACTGTTTTTT

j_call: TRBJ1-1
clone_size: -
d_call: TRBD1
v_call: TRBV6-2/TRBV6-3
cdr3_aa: CASSYSYRGLGEAFF
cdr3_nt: TGTGCCAGCAGTTACTCTTACAGGGGGCTTGGTGAAGCTTTCTTT

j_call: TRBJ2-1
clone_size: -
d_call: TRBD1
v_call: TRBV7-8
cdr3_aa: CASSWGMRQGAYNEQFF
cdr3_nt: TGTGCCAGCAGTTGGGGGATGCGGCAGGGGGCCTACAATGAGCAGTTCTTC

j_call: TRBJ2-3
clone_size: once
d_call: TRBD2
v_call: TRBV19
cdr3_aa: CASSPYPTSGVADTQYF
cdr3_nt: TGTGCCAGTAGTCCATATCCTACTAGCGGGGTGGCGGATACGCAGTATTTT

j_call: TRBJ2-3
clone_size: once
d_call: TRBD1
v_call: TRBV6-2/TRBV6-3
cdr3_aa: CASSYWGQGSDTQYF
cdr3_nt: TGTGCCAGCAGTTACTGGGGACAGGGGTCAGATACGCAGTATTTT

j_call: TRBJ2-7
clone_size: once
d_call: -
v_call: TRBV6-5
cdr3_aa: CASKKQGNAYEQYF
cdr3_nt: TGTGCCAGCAAGAAACAGGGTAACGCCTACGAGCAGTACTTC

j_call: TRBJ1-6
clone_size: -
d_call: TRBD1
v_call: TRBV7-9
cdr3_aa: CASSSQGGNSPLHF
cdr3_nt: TGTGCCAGCAGCTCACAGGGGGGGAATTCACCCCTCCACTTT